The 16 T cell receptor beta chains below were found in one sample sequenced in a study of response to subunit inactivated influenza vaccine. MiXCR was run by TCRdb on the RT-PCR reads, yielding one entry per CDR3 protein. The repertoire holds roughly 670,000 distinct CDR3 sequences, with 11% to 15% as singletons. Sequenced here: PBMCs from blood, sampled 14 to 15 days before vaccination. These TCRs come from a man aged 45-65 years who received an inactivated influenza vaccine.

This clonotype was picked up a small number of times. The CDR3 sequence: CSAPLENTGELFF. The CDR3 DNA sequence: TGCAGTGCTCCACTAGAAAACACCGGGGAGCTGTTTTTT. This rearrangement joins TRBV20-1 to TRBJ2-2; possibly TRBD2 for D (5 bases). Germline V lookup: CDR1 DFQATT, CDR2 SNEGSKA (reference sequence). This CDR3 is built from 13 residues. V was pared by 5 bases and J by 2 bases, with 9 bases between.

This clonotype turned up a few times. The chain is built from TRBV6-5 and TRBJ1-2; D might be TRBD1 (5 bases). Germline V gene lookup returns CDR1 MNHEY and CDR2 SVGAGI. V gave up 3 bases and J gave up 4 bases, with 12 bases separating them. This CDR3 has 14 residues. For the CDR3, the DNA is TGTGCCAGCAGTTATCGTAGAGGGGCCTATGGCTACACCTTC. Amino acids: CASSYRRGAYGYTF.

The V gene is TRBV19, the J gene TRBJ2-5; D gene ambiguous. The germline CDR1 and CDR2 sequences are LNHDA and SQIVND (reference sequence). V gave up 3 bases and J gave up 5 bases, with 16 bases separating them. The CDR3 is 15 amino acids. CDR3 in amino acids: CASSIVASVGETQYF. The CDR3 coding sequence is TGTGCCAGTAGTATCGTGGCATCTGTGGGGGAGACCCAGTACTTC.

This clonotype has just a few counts. This chain links TRBV4-3 with TRBJ2-1, with 7 bases matching TRBD1. Germline V gene lookup returns CDR1 LGHNA and CDR2 YSLEER. The trim removed 4 bases at V and 0 bases at J, leaving 6 bases unmatched. The length of the CDR3 is 16 residues. Written as DNA, the CDR3 is TGCGCCAGCAGCCTAACTCGGACAGGCTCCTACAATGAGCAGTTCTTC. This gives the protein CASSLTRTGSYNEQFF.

This clonotype was detected only once. The V and J genes are TRBV6-1 and TRBJ2-7; 9 bases agree with TRBD1. The CDR3 spans 18 residues. From germline, CDR1 is MNHNS and CDR2 SASEGT. J gave up 4 bases and V 6 bases, and 19 bases lay outside the gene matches. In DNA form, the CDR3 reads TGTGCCAGCAGCACCAAAACCCACAGGGGGCTATTTGGGTACGAGCAGTACTTC. It encodes CASSTKTHRGLFGYEQYF.

This clonotype was seen repeatedly, ten times or more. V gene TRBV5-1 combines with J gene TRBJ2-2; weak D call: TRBD2 (5 bases). The CDR3 sequence is 13 residues long. V shed 4 bases and J shed 4 bases, with 8 bases lying between them. Germline CDR1 SGHRS, CDR2 YFSETQ. The CDR3 nucleotides read TGCGCCAGCAGCCCGAGGGTCACCGGGGAGCTGTTTTTT. Translating it yields CASSPRVTGELFF.

In its sample, this clonotype was seen many times. The V and J genes are TRBV5-1 and TRBJ1-4; 7 nucleotides agree with TRBD1. V was pared by 3 bases and J by 4 bases, with 3 bases of the junction left unmatched. This CDR3 has 14 amino acids. CDR1 and CDR2 from the germline V gene are SGHRS and YFSETQ. CDR3 in amino acids: CASSSQGINEKLFF. CDR3 in DNA: TGCGCCAGCAGCTCACAGGGGATTAATGAAAAACTGTTTTTT.

This clonotype was observed at least ten times. The chain carries TRBV4-1 and TRBJ1-5; 8 positions agree with TRBD1. This CDR3 is 18 amino acids long. Trimming took 4 bases from V and 7 from J; bases not matched to a gene: 18. CDR1 and CDR2 (germline): MGHRA, YSYEKL. In DNA form, the CDR3 reads TGCGCCAGCAGCCTAGGACAGGGCCCCAATGTTCGCGGCCAGCCCCAGCATTTT. Protein sequence: CASSLGQGPNVRGQPQHF.

About this clonotype: A read error may account for a junction end that differs from germline. V gene TRBV11-2 combines with J gene TRBJ1-1, with 8 nucleotides matching TRBD1. Germline-derived CDR1 and CDR2 are SGHAT and FQNNGV. This CDR3 spans 15 amino acids. CDR3 protein: CGSSLRGRWNTEAFF. The CDR3 nucleotides are TGTGGCAGCAGCCTCAGGGGGCGGTGGAACACTGAAGCTTTCTTT.

There are a few counts of this clonotype. This chain's CDR3 is CASSYSPPREQPQHF. The CDR3 DNA reads as TGTGCCAGCAGTTACTCTCCCCCGAGGGAGCAGCCCCAGCATTTT. The chain is built from TRBV6-5 and TRBJ1-5, with unresolved D. With 0 bases removed from V and 7 bases from J, the gap between germline ends came to 13 bases. This CDR3 has 15 residues. Germline lookup yields CDR1 MNHEY and CDR2 SVGAGI.

This clonotype was seen a few times. The V gene is TRBV28, the J gene TRBJ2-7; possibly TRBD2 for D (5 bases). Germline V gene lookup returns CDR1 MDHEN and CDR2 SYDVKM. V lost 5 bases and J 0 bases, leaving 11 bases between the germline ends. This CDR3 is 14 amino acids long. For the CDR3, the DNA is TGTGCCAGCAGTCCCCTTGGAGGCTCCTACGAGCAGTACTTC. Translating it yields CASSPLGGSYEQYF.

The chain uses TRBV10-3 and TRBJ1-6; 7 bases are shared with TRBD1. Per germline, CDR1 ENHRY and CDR2 SYGVKD. Trimming took 10 bases from V and 10 from J; bases not matched to a gene: 7. There are 12 residues in the CDR3. CDR3 in amino acids: CATTTGDSPLHF. CDR3 coding DNA: TGTGCCACCACAACAGGGGACTCACCCCTCCACTTT.

This sequence joins TRBV9 and TRBJ2-7; the match to TRBD2 covers 12 bases. In germline, CDR1 is SGDLS, CDR2 YYNGEE. This CDR3 comprises 16 residues. J lost 6 bases, V lost 1 base, and 8 bases had no gene match. The CDR3 region has the DNA TGTGCCAGCAGCGTACACGCTAGCGGGAGGGGTTTCGAGCAGTACTTC. Amino acid sequence: CASSVHASGRGFEQYF. Full variable domain (rest looked up from reference TRBV9 and TRBJ2-7): DSGVTQTPKHLITATGQRVTLRCSPRSGDLSVYWYQQSLDQGLQFLIQYYNGEERAKGNILERFSAQQFPDLHSELNLSSLELGDSALYFCASSVHASGRGFEQYFGPGTRLTVT.

The chain recombines TRBV7-2 with TRBJ1-2; 11 bases map to TRBD1. CDR1 and CDR2 (germline): SGHTA, FQGNSA. The ends lost 3 bases at V and 8 bases at J; junction bases unmatched: 5. The CDR3 loop spans 14 amino acids. The CDR3 DNA reads TGTGCCAGCAGCTTTGCGGACAGGGGGCTGGGCTACACCTTC. This encodes CASSFADRGLGYTF.

V is TRBV20-1 and J is TRBJ2-5; 10 nucleotides line up with TRBD2. The germline gives CDR1 DFQATT, CDR2 SNEGSKA (reference sequence). The V gene end was trimmed by 3 bases and the J gene end by 5 bases; junction bases not matched to a gene: 9. The length of the CDR3 is 15 residues. Written as DNA, the CDR3 is TGCAGTGCTAGTGTTAGCGGGGGGCTTCAGGAGACCCAGTACTTC. Translation gives CSASVSGGLQETQYF.

This rearrangement joins TRBV20-1 to TRBJ1-5; 7 positions agree with TRBD1. The germline V gene has CDR1 DFQATT and CDR2 SNEGSKA (reference sequence). J lost 6 bases, V lost 6 bases, and 8 bases had no gene match. The CDR3 loop spans 13 amino acids. CDR3 coding DNA: TGCAGTGCCACCACAGGGGTTGGTCAGCCCCAGCATTTT. It translates to CSATTGVGQPQHF.